Each of the 19 T cell receptor beta chains below was sequenced from the same sample in a study of regulatory T cells in long-lasting Graves disease. Documented time point: persistent/refractory GD, antithyroid drugs over 5 years with positive TRAb. The TCR library was made from RNA extracted from PBMCs. Arm-PCR of CDR3 regions with iRepertoire HTBI primers generated TCR beta libraries. Each CDR3 protein gets one entry after TCRdb re-called the multiplex PCR reads with MiXCR. The sample shows roughly 400,000 distinct CDR3 sequences, less than 25% of them seen only once. The source material was peripheral blood mononuclear cells (PBMCs), sampled when the disease was refractory, from a patient treated with antithyroid drugs. These receptors came from a female donor with Graves disease.

This clonotype occurred many times. V usage is TRBV27 and J usage is TRBJ1-5; D remains unclear. This CDR3 region has 13 residues. Germline-derived CDR1 and CDR2 are MNHEY and SMNVEV (reference sequence). V lost 5 bases and J lost 6, with 11 bases in between. CDR3 loop: CASSLGRTQPQHF. In DNA, the CDR3 is TGTGCCAGCAGTCTCGGGAGGACTCAGCCCCAGCATTTT.

The chain couples TRBV12-3 or TRBV12-4 to TRBJ1-1; D uncertain. This CDR3 is 13 amino acids long. V lost 6 bases to trimming and J lost 6 bases, with 14 bases between them. The CDR3 DNA reads as TGTGCCAGCAGCCCAAGGGTCGGCGCTGAAGCTTTCTTT. Its translation: CASSPRVGAEAFF.

The V call is TRBV20-1, the J call TRBJ2-5; 14 bases align to TRBD2. The CDR3 contains 14 residues. CDR1 is DFQATT, CDR2 SNEGSKA, per germline (reference sequence). Trimming at V came to 3 bases and at J to 8 bases, leaving 5 bases not matched to a gene. The CDR3 sequence: CSASTGTSGSTQYF. The CDR3 nucleotides read TGCAGTGCTAGTACCGGGACTAGCGGGAGCACCCAGTACTTC.

J is TRBJ2-7 and V is TRBV9, with 10 bases matching TRBD1. Trimming removed 3 bases from V and 4 bases from J; junction bases left unmatched: 4. CDR3 length: 14 amino acids. From germline, CDR1 is SGDLS and CDR2 YYNGEE. CDR3 in amino acids: CASSGGQGGYEQYF. In DNA, the CDR3 is TGTGCCAGCAGCGGAGGACAGGGGGGATACGAGCAGTACTTC.

In the case of this clonotype: At one end, the junction sequence differs from germline, possibly due to a read error. V usage is TRBV6-1 and J usage is TRBJ1-1; 7 nucleotides agree with TRBD1. Germline V gives CDR1 MNHNS, CDR2 SASEGT. The CDR3 sequence is 12 residues long. CDR3 protein: CASKYQGVSALF. The DNA of the CDR3 is TGTGCCAGCAAATACCAGGGGGTATCGGCTCTCTTT.

This clonotype was detected many times. The CDR3 sequence is CASSPDREVSPLHF. The CDR3 nucleotides are TGTGCCAGCAGCCCGGACAGGGAAGTTTCACCCCTCCACTTT. The chain combines TRBV2 with TRBJ1-6; 8 positions match TRBD1. CDR3 length equals 14 residues. CDR1 and CDR2 (germline): SNHLY, FYNNEI. V lost 6 bases to trimming and J lost 9 bases; unmatched junction nucleotides: 7.

The V gene is TRBV6-2 or TRBV6-3, the J gene TRBJ2-1; possible D gene TRBD2, 6 bases. This CDR3 has 17 amino acids. V was trimmed by 2 bases and J by 9 bases, leaving 23 bases between them. CDR1 MNHEY and CDR2 SVGEGT come from the germline V gene. CDR3 in DNA: TGTGCCAGCAGTTACCCCTTTTCTGCGGGATCACCGGGTGAGCAGTTCTTC. Its translation: CASSYPFSAGSPGEQFF.

This chain uses TRBV6-2 or TRBV6-3 with TRBJ2-7; D gene unclear. There are 13 residues in the CDR3. The V and J ends lost 2 bases and 3 bases respectively, with 8 bases between them. Germline-derived CDR1 and CDR2 are MNHEY and SVGEGT. CDR3 sequence: CASSYGPSYEQYF. The CDR3 DNA reads TGTGCCAGCAGTTACGGACCGAGCTACGAGCAGTACTTC.

The rearrangement links TRBV12-3 or TRBV12-4 to TRBJ2-1; D uncertain. This CDR3 has 11 residues. Trimming pared 7 bases from V and 9 bases from J, leaving 10 bases between. CDR3 sequence reads: CASTPGGEQFF. In DNA form, the CDR3 reads TGTGCCAGCACCCCCGGTGGTGAGCAGTTCTTC.

The chain carries TRBV11-2 and TRBJ2-1, with 11 nucleotides matching TRBD2. V was pared by 1 base and J by 8 bases, with 10 bases of the junction left unmatched. This CDR3 contains 17 residues. The germline V gene encodes CDR1 SGHAT and CDR2 FQNNGV. The chain's CDR3 is CASSLGLAGGPFHEQFF. CDR3 coding DNA: TGTGCCAGCAGCTTAGGGTTAGCGGGAGGGCCTTTCCATGAGCAGTTCTTC. Using reference TRBV11-2 and TRBJ2-1 for the parts outside the CDR3, the full variable domain is EAGVAQSPRYKIIEKRQSVAFWCNPISGHATLYWYQQILGQGPKLLIQFQNNGVVDDSQLPKDRFSAERLKGVDSTLKIQPAKLEDSAVYLCASSLGLAGGPFHEQFFGPGTRLTVL.

With regard to this clonotype: Given a far larger clone just one base away, this is likely a sequencing read error. The V and J genes are TRBV12-3 or TRBV12-4 and TRBJ1-4; D is possibly TRBD1 (6 bases). The closer fit of TRBJ1-6 to the DNA end suggests the J call may be wrong. This CDR3 region has 14 residues. CDR3 amino acids: CARSSGAYNSPLHF. The CDR3 bases are TGTGCCCGCAGTTCGGGGGCGTATAATTCACCCCTCCACTTT.

The chain has TRBV27 and TRBJ2-5; D is unresolved. Trimming took 6 bases from V and 5 from J, leaving 13 bases between them. Germline V gene data show CDR1 as MNHEY and CDR2 as SMNVEV (reference sequence). The CDR3 consists of 13 residues. The CDR3 is CASRQKMGETQYF. For the CDR3, the DNA is TGTGCCAGCAGACAAAAAATGGGGGAGACCCAGTACTTC.

This clonotype was recorded a few times. The rearrangement uses TRBV5-1 and TRBJ1-1; D is undetermined. V lost 1 base and J 0 bases, leaving 10 bases between the germline ends. This CDR3 is built from 15 residues. The germline V gene encodes CDR1 SGHRS and CDR2 YFSETQ. The chain's CDR3 is CASSLSVDLNTEAFF. The CDR3 bases are TGCGCCAGCAGCTTGTCTGTTGACTTGAACACTGAAGCTTTCTTT.

The rearrangement joins TRBV28 to TRBJ2-1, with TRBD2 matching 13 bases. The germline V gene has CDR1 MDHEN and CDR2 SYDVKM. The ends lost 5 bases at V and 0 bases at J; junction bases unmatched: 7. This CDR3 contains 18 residues. CDR3 in amino acids: CASSGFRTSGGSYNEQFF. The CDR3 nucleotides read TGTGCCAGCAGTGGGTTCCGGACTAGCGGGGGCTCCTACAATGAGCAGTTCTTC.

The chain combines TRBV25-1 with TRBJ2-2; TRBD1 matches at 12 bases. CDR3 length: 16 residues. The germline V gene has CDR1 MGHDK and CDR2 SYGVNS. The V and J ends lost 5 bases and 7 bases, in that order; junction bases with no gene match: 8. The CDR3 sequence: CASSSPGQGAIGELFF. CDR3 nucleotides: TGTGCCAGCAGTTCCCCGGGACAGGGGGCAATCGGGGAGCTGTTTTTT.

The rearrangement uses TRBV19 and TRBJ2-7, with D tentatively TRBD1 or TRBD2 (6 bases each). Germline V gene data show CDR1 as LNHDA and CDR2 as SQIVND (reference sequence). With 3 bases removed from V and 4 bases from J, the gap between germline ends came to 16 bases. This CDR3 contains 15 residues. The CDR3 spells CASSMAGGGSYEQYF. The CDR3 coding sequence is TGTGCCAGTAGTATGGCAGGAGGGGGGAGTTACGAGCAGTACTTC.

This clonotype was observed at least ten times. The chain uses TRBV2 and TRBJ2-1; perhaps TRBD2 as D (5 bases). Between the trimmed V and J ends, which lost 8 bases and 7 bases, there was a span of 12 bases. CDR1 and CDR2 from the germline V gene are SNHLY and FYNNEI. This CDR3 has 12 residues. The CDR3 protein is CASQKRRNEQFF. The CDR3 DNA reads TGTGCCAGCCAAAAGCGGCGGAATGAGCAGTTCTTC.

This clonotype was observed at least ten times. This chain uses TRBV28 with TRBJ1-5, with TRBD1 as a possible D gene (5 bases). The germline V gene encodes CDR1 MDHEN and CDR2 SYDVKM. The CDR3 runs 15 residues. Trimming cost V 6 bases and J 0 bases, with 12 bases left between them. The CDR3 nucleotides read TGTGCCAGCAGGGGGGGGGGATATAGCAATCAGCCCCAGCATTTT. Protein: CASRGGGYSNQPQHF.

There are many counts of this clonotype. The chain recombines TRBV7-6 with TRBJ2-2; D remains unclear. The CDR3 has 13 amino acids. The V and J ends lost 1 base and 6 bases respectively, with 6 bases between them. The germline gives CDR1 SGHVS, CDR2 FNYEAQ. The CDR3, as DNA: TGTGCCAGCAGCTTAGTTCCTTCCGGGGAGCTGTTTTTT. This gives the protein CASSLVPSGELFF.